Listed below are T cell receptor beta chains from one sample, sequenced in a study of T cell responses to AZD1222 COVID-19 vaccine. Assay used: immunoSEQ multiplex PCR; TCRdb lists only in-frame clones, some missing. The repertoire holds roughly 110,000 clones, with roughly 87% as singletons. Sequencing was performed on peripheral blood, taken 28 days after the second AZD1222 dose. These receptors came from an adult who received the AZD1222 COVID-19 vaccine. The CDR3 runs from the conserved cysteine through the conserved F or W. The D gene is left open where the match is weak. Only some rows state a clone size, as once, few, many or a class for expanded clones.

J gene,D gene,clone size,CDR3 length,V gene,CDR3 DNA,CDR3 protein
TRBJ1-1,-,few,13,TRBV11-2,TGTGCCAGCAGCTTAACTCGGAACACTGAAGCTTTCTTT,CASSLTRNTEAFF
TRBJ2-5,-,-,13,TRBV9,TGTGCCAGCAGCGTAGGAGGGCTCGAGACCCAGTACTTC,CASSVGGLETQYF
TRBJ1-6,-,once,17,TRBV28,TGTGCCAGCAGTTTGGGAGGCCAAGGGAACTATAATTCACCCCTCCACTTT,CASSLGGQGNYNSPLHF
TRBJ2-7,-,-,15,TRBV19,TGTGCCAGTAGTATTTCTGGGACAGCGGGTGGAGAGCAGTACTTC,CASSISGTAGGEQYF
TRBJ2-7,-,-,14,TRBV15,TGTGCCACCAGCAGAGATCGTTCTAGCTACGAGCAGTACTTC,CATSRDRSSYEQYF
TRBJ1-6,TRBD1,once,15,TRBV3-1/TRBV3-2,TGTGCCAGCAGCCTAGGCAGGGGGACGGGCTCACCCCTCCACTTT,CASSLGRGTGSPLHF
TRBJ2-1,TRBD2,-,14,TRBV29-1,TGCAGCGTAGTAAGCGGGGGTGTTTTCACTGAGCAGTTCTTC,CSVVSGGVFTEQFF
TRBJ1-1,-,-,15,TRBV5-4,TGTGCCAGCAACCGGGGGGGCAGGGAGAACACTGAAGCTTTCTTT,CASNRGGRENTEAFF
TRBJ2-2,-,-,16,TRBV18,TGTGCCAGCTCTCAGGGGGGCTGGAGTTCGACCGGGGAGCTGTTTTTT,CASSQGGWSSTGELFF
TRBJ2-3,-,-,16,TRBV2,TGTGCCAGCAGACGACAGGGAGGGCAGAGCACAGATACGCAGTATTTT,CASRRQGGQSTDTQYF
TRBJ1-6,-,-,15,TRBV5-6,TGTGCCAGCAGCTTGGCCCCTGGGAATAATTCACCCCTCCACTTT,CASSLAPGNNSPLHF
TRBJ2-5,-,-,13,TRBV2,TGTGCCAGCAGGGGGGTAGAGCAAGAGACCCAGTACTTC,CASRGVEQETQYF
TRBJ2-1,-,-,15,TRBV6-2/TRBV6-3,TGTGCCAGCAGTAGTTCGCGGGGGCTTCACAATGAGCAGTTCTTC,CASSSSRGLHNEQFF
TRBJ2-3,-,-,11,TRBV20-1,TGCAGTGAAGGTCTGGGCCATGCGCAGTATTTT,CSEGLGHAQYF
TRBJ2-7,-,-,12,TRBV6-6,TGTGCCAGCAGTTACCGGACATACGAGCAGTACTTC,CASSYRTYEQYF
TRBJ2-2,-,-,16,TRBV7-6,TGTGCCAGCAGCCAGGGTGGGGGTTATAGTCCCGGGGAGCTGTTTTTT,CASSQGGGYSPGELFF
TRBJ1-1,TRBD1,-,14,TRBV7-2,TGTGCCAGCAGCTTAGTGGACAGGGGCACTGAAGCTTTCTTT,CASSLVDRGTEAFF
TRBJ2-3,TRBD2,-,15,TRBV5-6,TGTGCCAGCAGACGACTAGCGGGGGCCGCAGATACGCAGTATTTT,CASRRLAGAADTQYF
TRBJ2-2,-,-,12,TRBV9,TGTGCCAGCAGCGCTAACAGCGGGGAGCTGTTTTTT,CASSANSGELFF